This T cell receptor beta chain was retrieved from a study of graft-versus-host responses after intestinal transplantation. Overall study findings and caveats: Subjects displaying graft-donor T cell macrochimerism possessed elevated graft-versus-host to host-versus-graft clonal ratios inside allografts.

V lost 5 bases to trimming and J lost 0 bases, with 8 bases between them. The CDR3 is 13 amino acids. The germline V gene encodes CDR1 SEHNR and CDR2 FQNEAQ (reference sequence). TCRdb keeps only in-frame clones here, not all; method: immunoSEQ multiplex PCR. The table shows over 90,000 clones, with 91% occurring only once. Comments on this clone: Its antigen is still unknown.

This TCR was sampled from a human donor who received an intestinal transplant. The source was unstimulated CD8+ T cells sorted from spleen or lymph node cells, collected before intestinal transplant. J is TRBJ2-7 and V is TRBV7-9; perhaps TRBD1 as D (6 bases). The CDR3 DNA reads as TGTGCCAGCAGCGGGGGCAGCTCCTACGAGCAGTACTTC. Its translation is CASSGGSSYEQYF.